Many counts were recorded for the clone carrying this T cell receptor (beta chain). Its antigen remains unknown. The data were obtained in a study of tumor and adjacent non-tumor tissue in lung cancer. Study as a whole: Histology: about twelve adenocarcinoma, a couple of squamous cell carcinoma, 1 small cell lung cancer.

Findings and limits, study-wide: Normal lung showed higher cumulative top 100 clone frequency than tumor.

The V gene's germline CDR1 is SGHRS and CDR2 YFSETQ. V was shortened by 7 bases and J by 4 bases, with 14 bases between the two germline ends. This CDR3 region has 13 residues. Three rounds of nested PCR, following a modified ARM-PCR protocol, produced the TCRbeta library. TCRdb called the multiplex PCR reads again in MiXCR, with one record for every CDR3 protein. The table shows fewer than 75,000 distinct CDR3 sequences, with more than 75% occurring only once. The template was RNA from unsorted bulk tissue. This non-tumor lung sample came from over 3 cm beyond the tumor edge. This TCR was recovered from a man between 60 and 70 years old with non-small cell lung cancer. Sequenced material: distant non-tumor lung tissue. The rearrangement links TRBV5-1 to TRBJ2-5, with a possible D match to TRBD2 (7 bases). CDR3 bases: TGCGCCAGCGGGGAGGGGGGCCGAGAGACCCAGTACTTC. Protein sequence: CASGEGGRETQYF.